Listed here is a single T cell receptor beta chain. Its target is not known. The study excluded patients with uncontrolled infection, other autoimmune disease, pregnancy or lactation. Diagnoses used clinical symptoms, serum thyroxine and TRAb, thyroid ultrasound and orbital computed tomography. CDR1 LGHNA and CDR2 YSLEER come from the germline V gene. V lost 3 bases and J lost 0; bases outside the gene matches: 14. CDR3 length: 19 amino acids. This sample is drawn from a study of T cells in Graves' hyperthyroidism and ophthalmopathy. Across the study: Specimen type is peripheral blood, collected at initial diagnosis prior to any treatment. Regarding the study as a whole: Blood also carried most thyroid clonotypes expanded above 0.001.

RNA transcripts gave rise to amplified TCR beta CDR3 regions. An initial round of RT-PCR targeting the TCR CDR3 relied on the HTBI primer set. One entry per CDR3 protein results from TCRdb running MiXCR on the multiplex PCR reads. The table has hundreds of thousands of distinct CDR3 sequences, around 15% seen once; the top ten hold about 9.4%. The chain recombines TRBV4-3 with TRBJ2-3, with 8 nucleotides matching TRBD2. Sequencing was carried out using blood. This receptor was obtained from a woman younger than 35 with Graves' hyperthyroidism. This CDR3 is CASSHRVAGLKRSTDTQYF. The CDR3 nucleotides are TGCGCCAGCAGCCATCGGGTAGCGGGGCTTAAGCGTAGCACAGATACGCAGTATTTT.